One sample yielded the 27 T cell receptor beta chains listed below, sequenced in a study of shared clonotypes between healthy human individuals. Selected positively for CCR7 and CD45RO-negative, naive CD8 cells excluded terminally differentiated effector memory CD45RA+ cells. Assay used: immunoSEQ multiplex PCR; TCRdb lists only in-frame clones, some missing. This table holds around 2.1 million clones, 85% to 95% found once. The sample was naive CD8+ T cells from PBMCs. The receptors originated from a man aged 18 to 35 in good health. Some clones in this sample may be carry-over from other donors' samples.

V usage is TRBV19 and J usage is TRBJ1-2; D is possibly TRBD1 (5 bases). Looked up from germline, CDR1 is LNHDA and CDR2 is SQIVND (reference sequence). The CDR3 covers 12 residues. Trimming pared 3 bases from V and 9 bases from J, leaving 11 bases between. CDR3 sequence reads: CASSIGASSYTF. CDR3 DNA sequence: TGTGCCAGTAGTATCGGGGCCTCGAGCTACACCTTC.

The count of this clone is one. J is TRBJ1-2 and V is TRBV27, with TRBD1 matching 8 bases. CDR3 size: 16 residues. The V segment lost 0 bases and the J segment 4 bases; nucleotides outside the gene matches: 7. Germline V gene sequence: CDR1 MNHEY, CDR2 SMNVEV (reference sequence). The CDR3 region is CASSLSPGGVFYGYTF. For the CDR3, the DNA is TGTGCCAGCAGTTTATCACCAGGGGGCGTTTTCTATGGCTACACCTTC.

The chain uses TRBV27 and TRBJ2-1; D is ambiguous. V shed 2 bases and J shed 4 bases, with 12 bases lying between them. This CDR3 is 15 amino acids long. The germline CDR1 and CDR2 sequences are MNHEY and SMNVEV (reference sequence). The CDR3 here is CASSLGSLPYNEQFF. In DNA, the CDR3 is TGTGCCAGCAGTTTAGGTAGCCTCCCATACAATGAGCAGTTCTTC.

The chain carries TRBV5-1 and TRBJ2-3; 12 nucleotides align to TRBD2. J lost 3 bases, V lost 5 bases, and 7 bases had no gene match. Germline V lookup: CDR1 SGHRS, CDR2 YFSETQ. CDR3 length equals 16 residues. The CDR3, as DNA: TGCGCCAGCAGTATGACTAGCGGGAGAGTAACAGATACGCAGTATTTT. It is translated as CASSMTSGRVTDTQYF.

This clone was detected once. This chain joins TRBV5-6 and TRBJ2-7; TRBD1 is a possible D gene (7 bases). Germline values: CDR1 SGHDT, CDR2 YYEEEE. This CDR3 comprises 14 residues. V lost 6 bases and J lost 2, with 15 bases in between. The CDR3 DNA reads as TGTGCCAGCACCCAAACAGGGGAGGCCTACGAGCAGTACTTC. This sequence encodes CASTQTGEAYEQYF.

The sample holds a few counts of this clone. V usage is TRBV2 and J usage is TRBJ1-1; D remains ambiguous. Per germline, CDR1 SNHLY and CDR2 FYNNEI. CDR3 length: 15 amino acids. Trimming shortened V by 6 bases and J by 3 bases, and 17 bases separated the two germline ends. CDR3 coding DNA: TGTGCCAGCAGGGAGATCGGTTATGTGGACACTGAAGCTTTCTTT. It translates to CASREIGYVDTEAFF.

V is TRBV28 and J is TRBJ2-2; no clear D. Deletions cut 5 bases from V and 3 bases from J, with 13 bases between. Germline V gives CDR1 MDHEN, CDR2 SYDVKM. The CDR3 consists of 15 residues. The CDR3 coding sequence is TGTGCCAGCAGTCTCCTTCCTGAGGACACCGGGGAGCTGTTTTTT. Protein: CASSLLPEDTGELFF. Based on the CDR3 plus reference TRBV28 and TRBJ2-2, the full variable domain is DVKVTQSSRYLVKRTGEKVFLECVQDMDHENMFWYRQDPGLGLRLIYFSYDVKMKEKGDIPEGYSVSREKKERFSLILESASTNQTSMYLCASSLLPEDTGELFFGEGSRLTVL.

This clone was detected only once. The chain uses TRBV19 and TRBJ1-5; possible D gene TRBD1, 6 bases. CDR3 length: 16 amino acids. The germline V and J ends were trimmed by 6 bases and 1 base, with 16 bases remaining between them. The germline V gene encodes CDR1 LNHDA and CDR2 SQIVND (reference sequence). In nucleotides, the CDR3 is TGTGCCAGTAGGGGGCAGGGGATCGGAAGCAATCAGCCCCAGCATTTT. Translation gives CASRGQGIGSNQPQHF.

This chain joins TRBV27 and TRBJ2-7, with D perhaps matching TRBD2 (6 bases). Germline assignment: CDR1 MNHEY and CDR2 SMNVEV (reference sequence). This CDR3 comprises 16 residues. The V end was cut by 2 bases, the J end by 2 bases, with 16 bases between. The CDR3 nucleotides are TGTGCCAGCAGTTTAAGCGTTGGGGAGGCCCCCTACGAGCAGTACTTC. This gives the protein CASSLSVGEAPYEQYF.

This rearrangement joins TRBV7-8 to TRBJ2-7, with D maybe TRBD2 (6 bases). The germline V gene encodes CDR1 SGHVS and CDR2 FQNEAQ. Trimming cost V 6 bases and J 0 bases, with 15 bases left between them. This CDR3 comprises 15 residues. Here the CDR3 DNA reads TGTGCCAGCAGTCTTCGGGAGCGTTTCTCCTACGAGCAGTACTTC. This sequence encodes CASSLRERFSYEQYF.

Here the CDR3 reads CASSLYGTDYNEQFF. In DNA, the CDR3 is TGTGCCAGCAGCTTATACGGCACAGACTACAATGAGCAGTTCTTC. This sequence joins TRBV7-3 and TRBJ2-1, with unresolved D. V lost 2 bases and J lost 3, with 11 bases in between. This CDR3 has 15 amino acids. Germline V gives CDR1 SGHTA, CDR2 FQGTGA.

The chain recombines TRBV4-1 with TRBJ2-1, with 7 bases aligning to TRBD2. The germline CDR1 and CDR2 sequences are MGHRA and YSYEKL. CDR3 length equals 15 residues. The V and J ends lost 0 bases and 8 bases, in that order; junction bases with no gene match: 7. DNA of the CDR3: TGCGCCAGCAGCCAAGACTGGCGAGCGGGGTATGAGCAGTTCTTC. Amino acids: CASSQDWRAGYEQFF.

The rearrangement uses TRBV7-8 and TRBJ2-1; D might be TRBD1 or TRBD2, each matching 5 bases. The V end lost 6 bases, the J end lost 8 bases, and 20 bases lay between the germline ends. The CDR3 has 15 amino acids. Germline values: CDR1 SGHVS, CDR2 FQNEAQ. The CDR3 reads CASRPSLGGIDEQFF. CDR3 bases: TGTGCCAGCAGACCGTCCCTTGGGGGTATCGATGAGCAGTTCTTC.

The V and J genes are TRBV27 and TRBJ2-7, with TRBD2 matching 10 bases. This CDR3 spans 15 amino acids. V lost 4 bases and J lost 4; bases outside the gene matches: 7. Germline V gene lookup returns CDR1 MNHEY and CDR2 SMNVEV (reference sequence). The CDR3 nucleotides are TGTGCCAGCAGTTCCGCCGGACTAGCGGATTACGAGCAGTACTTC. Protein product: CASSSAGLADYEQYF.

The chain combines TRBV6-6 with TRBJ2-3; 7 nucleotides match TRBD1. V dropped 6 bases and J dropped 4; count of bases not matched to a gene: 13. The CDR3 runs 16 residues. Per the germline V gene, CDR1 is MNHNY and CDR2 is SVGAGI (reference sequence). CDR3 residues: CASSVSLTGKSDTQYF. CDR3 sequence (DNA): TGTGCCAGCAGCGTATCCCTGACAGGGAAATCAGATACGCAGTATTTT.

The chain is built from TRBV4-1 and TRBJ2-4; the D is unclear. Trimming stripped 1 base from V and 1 base from J, with 8 bases between. This CDR3 region has 15 residues. The germline V gene encodes CDR1 MGHRA and CDR2 YSYEKL. Written as DNA, the CDR3 is TGCGCCAGCAGCCAAGCCGTGAGGGCCAAAAACATTCAGTACTTC. It translates to CASSQAVRAKNIQYF.

The chain carries TRBV28 and TRBJ2-2; 10 bases agree with TRBD2. Trimming removed 2 bases from V and 7 bases from J; junction bases left unmatched: 10. Germline CDR1 MDHEN, CDR2 SYDVKM. CDR3 size: 17 residues. CDR3 DNA: TGTGCCAGCAGTTTACTAGCGGGAGAGGTCACGGGCGGGGAGCTGTTTTTT. It translates to CASSLLAGEVTGGELFF.

This rearrangement joins TRBV6-5 to TRBJ2-5; a possible D gene is TRBD2 (5 bases). CDR3 size: 13 residues. Germline CDR1 MNHEY, CDR2 SVGAGI. The V gene lost 0 bases and the J gene lost 5 bases, with 7 bases spanning the gap. CDR3 in amino acids: CASSYSPGETQYF. CDR3 sequence (DNA): TGTGCCAGCAGTTACTCGCCGGGGGAGACCCAGTACTTC.

A note on this clone: The identical CDR3 is also encoded by other nucleotide sequences in the sample. The chain recombines TRBV7-9 with TRBJ2-7; D gene unclear. The ends were cut back, 2 bases at V and 2 bases at J, with 4 bases in the middle. The CDR3 is made up of 12 amino acids. Germline loops: CDR1 SEHNR, CDR2 FQNEAQ (reference sequence). The DNA of the CDR3 is TGTGCCAGCAGCTTAAGGACCTACGAGCAGTACTTC. It yields the protein CASSLRTYEQYF.

This chain's CDR3 is CASSELERASEQYF. The CDR3 DNA reads TGTGCCAGCAGTGAATTAGAAAGGGCCTCCGAGCAGTACTTC. The V call is TRBV25-1, the J call TRBJ2-7; D unclear. This CDR3 spans 14 amino acids. V gave up 1 base and J gave up 6 bases, with 13 bases separating them. Germline CDR1 MGHDK, CDR2 SYGVNS.

The rearrangement joins TRBV2 to TRBJ1-5; 9 bases agree with TRBD1. Germline trimming cut 1 base from V and 1 base from J; bases unmatched to any gene: 8. Germline V gene sequence: CDR1 SNHLY, CDR2 FYNNEI. The CDR3 is made up of 18 amino acids. In DNA, the CDR3 is TGTGCCAGCAGTGAAGGGACAGGGGTTTGGTTCAGCAATCAGCCCCAGCATTTT. As protein: CASSEGTGVWFSNQPQHF.

The chain couples TRBV10-3 to TRBJ2-3, with D perhaps matching TRBD2 (6 bases). This CDR3 region has 14 residues. Germline assignment: CDR1 ENHRY and CDR2 SYGVKD. V lost 6 bases to trimming and J lost 5 bases, with 15 bases between them. The CDR3 DNA reads as TGTGCCATCAGAACCCGGGGTAGCGGAGATACGCAGTATTTT. Its protein product is CAIRTRGSGDTQYF.

The chain joins TRBV28 to TRBJ1-1, with 7 bases lining up with TRBD1. Germline V gene lookup returns CDR1 MDHEN and CDR2 SYDVKM. V was clipped by 5 bases and J by 6 bases; unmatched bases: 9. The CDR3 has 14 amino acids. CDR3 residues: CASSRYRGVAEAFF. The CDR3 region has the DNA TGTGCCAGCAGTCGGTACAGGGGCGTAGCTGAAGCTTTCTTT.

This rearrangement joins TRBV6-1 to TRBJ1-4, with 8 bases matching TRBD1. This CDR3 comprises 18 residues. Looked up from germline, CDR1 is MNHNS and CDR2 is SASEGT. The V gene end was trimmed by 2 bases and the J gene end by 3 bases; junction bases not matched to a gene: 11. The CDR3 nucleotides are TGTGCCAGCAGTGAAAGGGGACAGGTTCTTTCGTCTAATGAAAAACTGTTTTTT. This sequence encodes CASSERGQVLSSNEKLFF.

The chain uses TRBV27 and TRBJ2-5; D call uncertain. CDR3 size: 17 residues. The germline gives CDR1 MNHEY, CDR2 SMNVEV (reference sequence). V lost 5 bases, J lost 2 bases, and 21 bases lay in between. The CDR3 DNA follows: TGTGCCAGCAGTCCGAGAGCTCTTGTCGGAGTACAAGAGACCCAGTACTTC. Residues: CASSPRALVGVQETQYF.

This clone was picked up one time. The CDR3 region is CASTTQGSFMNTEAFF. CDR3 DNA sequence: TGTGCCAGCACCACACAGGGGTCTTTCATGAACACTGAAGCTTTCTTT. V usage is TRBV7-9 and J usage is TRBJ1-1; the match to TRBD1 covers 7 bases. The CDR3 extends over 16 amino acids. Trimming removed 7 bases from V and 0 bases from J; junction bases left unmatched: 11. Germline V gives CDR1 SEHNR, CDR2 FQNEAQ (reference sequence).

The rearrangement links TRBV7-6 to TRBJ2-1, with D unclear. Germline V gene sequence: CDR1 SGHVS, CDR2 FNYEAQ. The CDR3 covers 15 residues. The V end lost 6 bases, the J end lost 0 bases, and 12 bases lay between the germline ends. The CDR3 reads CASRPDSSSYNEQFF. In nucleotides, the CDR3 is TGTGCCAGCAGACCAGACTCGAGCTCCTACAATGAGCAGTTCTTC.